Below, 19 T cell receptor beta chains from the same sample are listed, as sequenced in a study of cytomegalovirus exposure and HLA in healthy donors. PCR primers comprised 60 Vbeta and 13 Jbeta primers. Generated by immunoSEQ multiplex PCR, the TCRdb table keeps only in-frame clones and is missing some. The profile shows some 150,000 clones, about three fifths of them singletons. What was sequenced was PBMCs. These receptors were taken from a woman in her sixties in good health and CMV-seropositive.

This clone was picked up a small number of times. Other DNA sequences from this sample encode an identical CDR3 as well. V usage is TRBV5-1 and J usage is TRBJ2-7; D is unclear. This CDR3 has 13 amino acids. Trimming stripped 0 bases from V and 4 bases from J, with 8 bases between. Germline-derived CDR1 and CDR2 are SGHRS and YFSETQ. Here the CDR3 DNA reads TGCGCCAGCAGCTTGGACAGAGAATACGAGCAGTACTTC. Its protein product is CASSLDREYEQYF.

This sequence joins TRBV6-6 and TRBJ2-5; 13 nucleotides match TRBD2. With 4 bases clipped from V and 5 bases from J, the junction kept 7 bases outside the gene matches. This CDR3 is built from 16 residues. Germline values: CDR1 MNHNY, CDR2 SVGAGI (reference sequence). In nucleotides, the CDR3 is TGTGCCAGCAGTTTCCTGACTAGCGGGAGGAGTGAGACCCAGTACTTC. As protein: CASSFLTSGRSETQYF.

The chain is built from TRBV4-1 and TRBJ2-1, with D possibly TRBD2 on 5 matching bases. The V gene's germline CDR1 is MGHRA and CDR2 YSYEKL. Between the trimmed V and J ends, which lost 6 bases and 8 bases, there was a span of 14 bases. The CDR3 has 13 amino acids. The CDR3 loop reads CASRRTSGDEQFF. The CDR3 region has the DNA TGCGCCAGCAGACGGACGTCCGGGGATGAGCAGTTCTTC.

This chain connects TRBV4-2 to TRBJ2-2; 9 positions agree with TRBD2. V trimming: 1 base; J trimming: 6 bases; junction bases outside the gene matches: 6. Germline V gene sequence: CDR1 LGHNA, CDR2 YNFKEQ. The CDR3 runs to 16 residues. The CDR3 loop is CASSQVGTSNAGELFF. The CDR3 region has the DNA TGTGCCAGCAGCCAAGTCGGGACTAGCAACGCCGGGGAGCTGTTTTTT.

The chain employs TRBV15 and TRBJ1-4; 11 bases are shared with TRBD1. Germline CDR1 reads LNHNV; CDR2 reads YYDKDF (reference sequence). Trimming cost V 7 bases and J 1 base; bases outside gene matches: 5. The CDR3 length is 16 residues. CDR3 amino acids: CATKDRGRRTNEKLFF. Written as DNA, the CDR3 is TGTGCCACCAAGGACAGGGGGCGTAGAACTAATGAAAAACTGTTTTTT.

This chain uses TRBV28 with TRBJ2-1; possibly TRBD1 for D (5 bases). The CDR3 runs 12 residues. Germline V CDR1 and CDR2: MDHEN, SYDVKM. V was shortened by 5 bases and J by 10 bases, with 12 bases between the two germline ends. CDR3: CASSGAYTEQFF. The CDR3, as DNA: TGTGCCAGCAGTGGGGCCTATACGGAGCAGTTCTTC.

The chain recombines TRBV9 with TRBJ2-1, with a weak D call TRBD2 (6 bases). The CDR3 has 15 residues. V lost 0 bases, J lost 2 bases, and 9 bases lay in between. Germline V CDR1 and CDR2: SGDLS, YYNGEE. The CDR3 nucleotides are TGTGCCAGCAGCGTAGCTAGCGATACCTACAATGAGCAGTTCTTC. It codes for CASSVASDTYNEQFF.

This clone was counted only a few times. The chain employs TRBV15 and TRBJ1-4, with 7 bases that match TRBD1. Germline V CDR1 and CDR2: LNHNV, YYDKDF (reference sequence). The CDR3 has 14 residues. After removal of 3 bases from V and 13 bases from J, the junction contained 11 bases not matched to a gene. CDR3: CATSSSGTAARLFF. The CDR3 coding sequence is TGTGCCACCAGCAGTTCCGGGACAGCCGCAAGACTGTTTTTT.

The CDR3 DNA is TGCGCCAGCAGTGACTGGACTAGCGGGACCCCCAATGAGCAGTTCTTC. Translated: CASSDWTSGTPNEQFF. V gene TRBV10-1 combines with J gene TRBJ2-1, with TRBD2 matching 12 bases. CDR1 WNHNN and CDR2 SYGVQD come from the germline V gene (reference sequence). This CDR3 has 16 amino acids. V shed 3 bases and J 6 bases; nucleotides not matched to a gene: 6.

A few counts support this clone. The rearrangement joins TRBV27 to TRBJ2-7; 10 nucleotides match TRBD2. The J segment lost 3 bases and the V segment lost 6 bases, leaving 5 bases of the junction unmatched. The CDR3 runs to 14 residues. Germline V lookup: CDR1 MNHEY, CDR2 SMNVEV (reference sequence). Here the CDR3 reads CASSLGLASYEQYF. CDR3 nucleotide sequence: TGTGCCAGCAGCCTGGGACTAGCGAGCTACGAGCAGTACTTC.

This clone has just a few counts. The chain carries TRBV4-3 and TRBJ1-1; D unresolved. Germline V gene lookup returns CDR1 LGHNA and CDR2 YSLEER. The CDR3 covers 15 residues. Trimming took 0 bases from V and 5 from J, leaving 13 bases between them. The CDR3 sequence: CASSQDLTERTEAFF. CDR3 nucleotides: TGCGCCAGCAGCCAAGATTTGACGGAGAGGACTGAAGCTTTCTTT.

V gene TRBV18 combines with J gene TRBJ2-3; perhaps TRBD2 as D (6 bases). The CDR3 has 14 residues. Trimming cost V 2 bases and J 5 bases, with 11 bases left between them. Per the germline V gene, CDR1 is KGHSH and CDR2 is LQKENI. The CDR3 DNA is TGTGCCAGCTCACCAGCGGGGCGGGAAGATACGCAGTATTTT. It yields the protein CASSPAGREDTQYF.

The chain carries TRBV19 and TRBJ1-2; D possibly corresponds to TRBD1 (6 bases). The CDR3 spans 14 residues. V lost 5 bases and J lost 6, with 16 bases in between. Germline V gene sequence: CDR1 LNHDA, CDR2 SQIVND (reference sequence). This CDR3 is CASSRSDRRNGYTF. The DNA of the CDR3 is TGTGCCAGTAGTCGGTCGGACAGAAGGAATGGCTACACCTTC.

This rearrangement joins TRBV4-1 to TRBJ1-1; tentative D call: TRBD1 (6 bases). The CDR3 consists of 14 residues. Germline CDR1 and CDR2: MGHRA and YSYEKL. Trimming took off 1 base at V and 11 bases at J, with 17 bases between the two ends. The CDR3 region has the DNA TGCGCCAGCAGCCAAGCAGAGACCAGGGGTGAGGCTTTCTTT. Translated: CASSQAETRGEAFF.

The J gene is TRBJ1-3, the V gene TRBV29-1; 8 bases line up with TRBD1. CDR1 is SQVTM, CDR2 ANQGSEA, per germline. The V gene end was trimmed by 3 bases and the J gene end by 2 bases; junction bases not matched to a gene: 12. This CDR3 is built from 17 residues. The CDR3 nucleotides read TGCAGCGTTGAGAGCCGCAGGGGGCGATACCCTGGAAACACCATATATTTT. Protein product: CSVESRRGRYPGNTIYF. The full variable domain, in which reference TRBV29-1 and TRBJ1-3 provide the parts outside the CDR3, is SAVISQKPSRDICQRGTSLTIQCQVDSQVTMMFWYRQQPGQSLTLIATANQGSEATYESGFVIDKFPISRPNLTFSTLTVSNMSPEDSSIYLCSVESRRGRYPGNTIYFGEGSWLTVV.

The chain carries TRBV27 and TRBJ2-7; 8 bases align to TRBD1. With V trimmed by 3 bases and J by 2 bases, 9 bases remained unmatched. This CDR3 contains 16 residues. Germline V gene data show CDR1 as MNHEY and CDR2 as SMNVEV (reference sequence). The CDR3 DNA reads as TGTGCCAGCAGTTTCTTAACCAGGGACAGGACCTACGAGCAGTACTTC. This encodes CASSFLTRDRTYEQYF.

This chain joins TRBV28 and TRBJ2-1, with 12 bases matching TRBD2. The junction had 9 bases not matched to a gene; V was cut back by 1 base and J by 5 bases. CDR3 length: 18 amino acids. CDR1 and CDR2 (germline): MDHEN, SYDVKM. The CDR3 region has the DNA TGTGCCAGCAGTTTATCTACCCTAGCGGGAGGGCCACACAATGAGCAGTTCTTC. The encoded protein is CASSLSTLAGGPHNEQFF.

This clone was seen just once. This likely comes from a read error, as the CDR3 has no conserved phenylalanine or tryptophan at its end. V usage is TRBV5-1 and J usage is TRBJ1-2; TRBD1 matches at 10 bases. The CDR3 has 15 amino acids. With V trimmed by 4 bases and J by 4 bases, 7 bases remained unmatched. Germline CDR1 reads SGHRS; CDR2 reads YFSETQ. The chain's CDR3 is CASSPGTGEPYGYTS. In DNA, the CDR3 is TGCGCCAGCAGCCCCGGGACAGGGGAACCCTATGGCTACACCTCC.

The sample holds one count of this clone. J is TRBJ1-5 and V is TRBV18, with TRBD1 as a possible D gene (6 bases). Germline V gene lookup returns CDR1 KGHSH and CDR2 LQKENI. With 6 bases removed from V and 4 bases from J, the gap between germline ends came to 16 bases. This CDR3 region has 15 residues. For the CDR3, the DNA is TGTGCCAGCTCGGCGGCGGGGGGCCTAAATCAGCCCCAGCATTTT. Protein sequence: CASSAAGGLNQPQHF.